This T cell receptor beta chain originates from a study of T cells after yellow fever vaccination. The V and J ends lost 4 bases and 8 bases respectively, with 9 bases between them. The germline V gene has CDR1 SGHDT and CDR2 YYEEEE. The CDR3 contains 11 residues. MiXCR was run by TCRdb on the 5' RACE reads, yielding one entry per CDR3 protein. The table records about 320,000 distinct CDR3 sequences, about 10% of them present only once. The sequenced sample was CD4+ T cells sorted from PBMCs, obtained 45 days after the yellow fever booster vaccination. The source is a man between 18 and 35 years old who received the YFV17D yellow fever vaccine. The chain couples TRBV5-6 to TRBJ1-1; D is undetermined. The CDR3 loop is CASSRLGEAFF. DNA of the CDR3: TGTGCCAGCAGCAGATTGGGCGAAGCTTTCTTT.